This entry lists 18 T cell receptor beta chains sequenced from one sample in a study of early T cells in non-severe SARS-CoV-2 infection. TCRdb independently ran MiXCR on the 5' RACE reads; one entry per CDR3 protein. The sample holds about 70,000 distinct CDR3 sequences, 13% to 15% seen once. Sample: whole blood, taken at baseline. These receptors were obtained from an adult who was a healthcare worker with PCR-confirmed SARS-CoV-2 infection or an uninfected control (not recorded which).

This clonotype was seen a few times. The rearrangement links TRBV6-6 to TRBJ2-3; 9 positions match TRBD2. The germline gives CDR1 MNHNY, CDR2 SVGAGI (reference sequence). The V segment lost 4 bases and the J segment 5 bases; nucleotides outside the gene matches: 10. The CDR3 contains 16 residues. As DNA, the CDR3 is TGTGCCAGCAGTTCGGGACTAGCAGGTCCCGTAGATACGCAGTATTTT. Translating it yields CASSSGLAGPVDTQYF.

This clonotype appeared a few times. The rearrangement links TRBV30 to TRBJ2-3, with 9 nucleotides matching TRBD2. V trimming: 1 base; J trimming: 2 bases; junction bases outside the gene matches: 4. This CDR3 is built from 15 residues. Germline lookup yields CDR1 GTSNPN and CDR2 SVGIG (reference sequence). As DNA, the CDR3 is TGTGCCTGGAGTGAACTAGCGGGTTCCACAGATACGCAGTATTTT. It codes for CAWSELAGSTDTQYF.

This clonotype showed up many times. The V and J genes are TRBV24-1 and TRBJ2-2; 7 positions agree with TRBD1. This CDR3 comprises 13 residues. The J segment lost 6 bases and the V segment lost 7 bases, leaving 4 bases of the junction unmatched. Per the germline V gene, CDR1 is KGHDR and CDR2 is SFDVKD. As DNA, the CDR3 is TGTGCCACCAGGGACAGGCGGGCCGGGGAGCTGTTTTTT. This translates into CATRDRRAGELFF.

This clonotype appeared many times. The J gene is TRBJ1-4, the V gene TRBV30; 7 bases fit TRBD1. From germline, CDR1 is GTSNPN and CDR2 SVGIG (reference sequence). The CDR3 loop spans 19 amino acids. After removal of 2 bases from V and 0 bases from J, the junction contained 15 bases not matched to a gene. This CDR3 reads CAWSPPPWDSHTTNEKLFF. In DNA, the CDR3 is TGTGCCTGGAGTCCCCCGCCTTGGGACAGCCACACAACTAATGAAAAACTGTTTTTT.

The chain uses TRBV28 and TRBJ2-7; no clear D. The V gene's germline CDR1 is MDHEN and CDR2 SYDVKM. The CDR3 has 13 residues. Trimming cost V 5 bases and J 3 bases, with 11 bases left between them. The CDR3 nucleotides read TGTGCCAGCAGTCTCCCCATTAACTACGAGCAGTACTTC. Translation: CASSLPINYEQYF.

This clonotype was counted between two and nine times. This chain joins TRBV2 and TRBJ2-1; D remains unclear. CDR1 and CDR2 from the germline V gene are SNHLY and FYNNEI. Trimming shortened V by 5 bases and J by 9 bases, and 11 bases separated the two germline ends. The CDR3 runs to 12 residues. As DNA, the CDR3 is TGTGCCAGCAGTTCCAGGCTTCTTGAGCAGTTCTTC. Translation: CASSSRLLEQFF. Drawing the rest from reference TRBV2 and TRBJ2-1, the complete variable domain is EPEVTQTPSHQVTQMGQEVILRCVPISNHLYFYWYRQILGQKVEFLVSFYNNEISEKSEIFDDQFSVERPDGSNFTLKIRSTKLEDSAMYFCASSSRLLEQFFGPGTRLTVL.

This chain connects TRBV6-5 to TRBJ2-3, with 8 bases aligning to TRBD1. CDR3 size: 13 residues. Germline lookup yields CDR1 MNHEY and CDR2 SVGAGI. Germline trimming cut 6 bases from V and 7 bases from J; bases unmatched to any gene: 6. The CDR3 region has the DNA TGTGCCAGCAGACCAGGGGGCGCATATACGCAGTATTTT. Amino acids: CASRPGGAYTQYF.

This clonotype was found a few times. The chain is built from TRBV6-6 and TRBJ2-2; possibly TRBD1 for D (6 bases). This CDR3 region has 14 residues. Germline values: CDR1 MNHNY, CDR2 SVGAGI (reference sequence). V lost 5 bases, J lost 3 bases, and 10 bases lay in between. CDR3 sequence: CASSPGTHTGELFF. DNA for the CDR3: TGTGCCAGCAGTCCCGGGACACACACCGGGGAGCTGTTTTTT.

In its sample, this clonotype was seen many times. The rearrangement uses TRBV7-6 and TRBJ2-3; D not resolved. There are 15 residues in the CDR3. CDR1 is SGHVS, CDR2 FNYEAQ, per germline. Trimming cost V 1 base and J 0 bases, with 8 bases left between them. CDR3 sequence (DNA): TGTGCCAGCAGCTTAGAGGGTGGGAGCACAGATACGCAGTATTTT. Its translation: CASSLEGGSTDTQYF.

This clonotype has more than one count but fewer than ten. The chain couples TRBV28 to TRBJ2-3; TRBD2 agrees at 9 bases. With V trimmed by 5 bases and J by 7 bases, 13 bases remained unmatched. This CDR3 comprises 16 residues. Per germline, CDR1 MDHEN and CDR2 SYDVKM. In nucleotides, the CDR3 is TGTGCCAGCAGTACCGCGTCAGCGGGAGGAGGGAATACGCAGTATTTT. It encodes CASSTASAGGGNTQYF.

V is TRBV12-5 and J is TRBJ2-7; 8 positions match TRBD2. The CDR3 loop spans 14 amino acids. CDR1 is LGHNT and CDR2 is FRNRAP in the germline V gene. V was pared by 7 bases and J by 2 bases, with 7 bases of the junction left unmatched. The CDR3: CASVLLADPYEQYF. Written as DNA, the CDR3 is TGTGCTAGTGTTTTACTAGCGGATCCCTACGAGCAGTACTTC.

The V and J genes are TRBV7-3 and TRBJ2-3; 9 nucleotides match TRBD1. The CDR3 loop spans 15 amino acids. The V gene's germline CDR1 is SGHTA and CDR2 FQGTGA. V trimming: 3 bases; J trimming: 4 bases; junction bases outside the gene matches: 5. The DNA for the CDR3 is TGTGCCAGCAGCTTCGACAGGGGGAACCCAGATACGCAGTATTTT. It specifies CASSFDRGNPDTQYF.

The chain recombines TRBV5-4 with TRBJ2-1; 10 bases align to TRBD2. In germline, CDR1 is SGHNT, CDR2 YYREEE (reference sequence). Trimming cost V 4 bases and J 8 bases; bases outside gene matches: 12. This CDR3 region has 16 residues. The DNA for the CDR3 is TGTGCCAGCAGCCCCGGAGGTAGCGGGGGGCTGGATGAGCAGTTCTTC. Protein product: CASSPGGSGGLDEQFF.

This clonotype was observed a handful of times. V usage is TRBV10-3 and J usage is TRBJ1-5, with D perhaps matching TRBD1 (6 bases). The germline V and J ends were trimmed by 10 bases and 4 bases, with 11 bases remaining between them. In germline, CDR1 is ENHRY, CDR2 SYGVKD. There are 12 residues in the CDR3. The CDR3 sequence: CATRGTNQPQHF. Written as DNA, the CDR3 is TGTGCCACCAGGGGAACAAATCAGCCCCAGCATTTT.

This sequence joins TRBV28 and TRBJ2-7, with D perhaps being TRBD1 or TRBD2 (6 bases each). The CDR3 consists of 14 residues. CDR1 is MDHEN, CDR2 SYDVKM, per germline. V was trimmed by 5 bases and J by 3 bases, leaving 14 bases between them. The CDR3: CASSRFGGLYEQYF. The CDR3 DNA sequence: TGTGCCAGCAGTCGTTTCGGGGGCCTCTACGAGCAGTACTTC.

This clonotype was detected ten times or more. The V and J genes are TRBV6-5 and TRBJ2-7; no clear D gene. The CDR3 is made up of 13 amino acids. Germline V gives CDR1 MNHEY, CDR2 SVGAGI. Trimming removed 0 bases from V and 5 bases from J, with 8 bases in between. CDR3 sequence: CASSYSIYDEQYF. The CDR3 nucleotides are TGTGCCAGCAGTTACTCGATTTACGACGAGCAGTACTTC.

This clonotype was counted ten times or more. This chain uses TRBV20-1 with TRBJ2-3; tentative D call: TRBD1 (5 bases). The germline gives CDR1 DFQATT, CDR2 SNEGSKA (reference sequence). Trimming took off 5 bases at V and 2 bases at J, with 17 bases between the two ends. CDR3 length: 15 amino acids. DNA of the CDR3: TGCAGTGCTGAAAGCGTACAGGATCCCACAGATACGCAGTATTTT. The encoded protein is CSAESVQDPTDTQYF.

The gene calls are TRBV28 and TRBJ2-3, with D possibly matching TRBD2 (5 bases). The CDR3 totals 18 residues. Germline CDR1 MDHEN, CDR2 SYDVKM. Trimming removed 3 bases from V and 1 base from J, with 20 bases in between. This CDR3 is CASSLPLTGILGTDTQYF. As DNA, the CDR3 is TGTGCCAGCAGTTTGCCACTCACGGGGATATTAGGCACAGATACGCAGTATTTT.